A single T cell receptor (beta chain) is shown here with its context. The target of this receptor is not known. No per-base quality is available; no much larger clone lies one base away. Including the terminal cysteine and phenylalanine, the CDR3 comprises 16 residues. CDR3 DNA only is kept here, 48 bases in frame from base 1. The germline V gene (reference sequence) provides CDR1 MNHNY and CDR2 SVGAGI. Cut back by 7 bases and 3 bases, the V and J ends lie 19 bases apart. The source of the sample is a study of cytomegalovirus exposure and HLA in healthy donors (dated by TCRdb to about 2017). With respect to the entire study: An earlier analysis of approximately 590 of the donors reported roughly 270 Gb of sequence data and approximately 110 million unique TCR beta sequences from roughly 200 million T cells. An early release that covered some 640 HLA-typed donors contained about 300 gigabases of sequencing data and about 93 million unique TCR sequences. Of the 350 to 400 genotyped donors, approximately 82% fell in the genetic ancestry cluster associated with self-reported Caucasian donors. The study was designed to test whether signatures of past pathogen exposure could be identified by cataloging public T cell receptors. The study profiled the T cell repertoires of 500 to 800 subjects by immunosequencing and related them to cytomegalovirus serostatus. In addition to the first cohort of 500 to 850 subjects, a separate validation cohort of around 110 different subjects was used. The study combined high-throughput TCR immunosequencing, statistical association of individual TCRs with disease status, and machine learning to predict cytomegalovirus infection status. A later analysis re-examined previously published TCR beta repertoires from more than 650 donors and added high-resolution HLA genotyping to investigate patterns of TCR occurrence. Rather than using new phenotypic data, the later analysis identified candidate immune exposures from TCR beta sequences and from how often those sequences occurred across donors. In an earlier analysis of a few hundred of the donors, high-throughput TCR beta sequencing was used to judge whether each TCR beta V gene segment behaved as functional or pseudogenic. Donor age, sex, ethnicity and CMV serostatus were compiled alongside the repertoire data. A later genetic analysis used genome-wide SNP genotypes for about 60% of the roughly 700 donors, treating that subset as a discovery cohort. All discovery cohort repertoires had been generated on a single sequencing platform. Both class I and class II loci were covered by HLA typing, at four-digit resolution. Typing coverage differed by locus: A, B, C, DRB1 and DQB1 were typed in roughly 629-630 donors, DQA1 in 500 to 550, DPA1 in 600 to 610, and DPB1 in roughly 450. A few DR-DQ haplotypes were treated as single units for association and clustering because of strong linkage in the cohort. On average, approximately 250,000 unique TCR beta nucleotide sequences were sequenced per donor among a few hundred genotyped donors of the cohort, with about 17% of those sequences being non-productive. Overall study results and their limits: A later analysis found that HLA-associated TCR beta chains were more clonally expanded and had lower generation probabilities than equally common non-associated chains. Because HLA typing was missing for some donors at each locus, association tests included only the typed subset. Strong co-occurrence of HLA alleles, especially DR and DQ, made assigning TCR associations to individual alleles difficult. In a later genetic analysis, a missense DCLRE1C variant was associated with V-gene and J-gene trimming of TCR beta chains, and the association was replicated in an independent cohort. The classifier was reported to diagnose cytomegalovirus status with high specificity and sensitivity in both the original cohort and the validation cohort. The study listed around 160 TCR beta chains as associated with cytomegalovirus. Some IMGT-functional V segments, including TRBV6-2 and TRBV6-3, could not be distinguished by the 87-base-pair reads and were therefore excluded. The sequencing pipeline was judged likely to have produced a cluster of highly shared sequence variants as a technical artifact. A further reported finding was that TCR beta sequences accurately predicted the HLA-A and HLA-B alleles for most subjects in the first cohort. Immune exposure information for the cohort was limited to CMV serostatus. At a false discovery rate of 0.05, a later analysis linked 16,000 or so TCR beta sequences to specific HLA alleles. A later analysis reported that several top co-occurrence clusters appeared linked to parvovirus B19, influenza, CMV and Epstein-Barr virus. According to a later analysis, most CMV-associated TCR beta chains appeared to be HLA-restricted, and the HLA associations seemed to be driven largely by CMV exposure. In an earlier analysis of about 600 of the donors, most TCR beta V segments appeared in productive rearrangements about 87% or about 30% of the time, broadly matching IMGT annotations. Linkage disequilibrium might explain the correlated functional status among segregating V segments, but an unknown experimental factor could not be ruled out. Most TCR sequences were observed very rarely across donors, whereas some public TCRs were present in many individuals. In a later analysis, TCR association rates were found to vary across HLA loci, with the most associated TCRs seen for DRB1 alleles and the fewest for HLA-C alleles. A few of the identified cytomegalovirus-associated TCR beta chains were confirmed in vitro to be specific for cytomegalovirus antigens. This cohort had only TCR beta chains sequenced, and the lack of alpha or paired-chain data limited which features could be detected. The presence/absence analyses assumed that sequencing depth was roughly uniform across donors, and that assumption may not be true. According to the authors, the approach could potentially be generalized to other disease states and immunological phenotypes. According to a later genetic analysis, donors in an Asian-associated ancestry cluster had fewer N-insertions in productive TCRs than the roughly 670-donor mean. Seventeen rarely observed V segments, including chromosome 9 orphons, were excluded from the earlier analysis of approximately 600 of the donors because counts were too low.

Library preparation was by the immunoSEQ multiplex PCR assay. For the multiplex PCR, a mixture combining 60 forward primers for TCR Vbeta segments and 13 reverse primers for TCR Jbeta segments was used. Amplification of the CDR3 region of rearranged TCR beta genes was performed with a multiplex PCR assay on genomic DNA. Amplified TCR beta libraries were sequenced as 87-base-pair reads on the Illumina HiSeq System. On the study's bioinformatics: In a later analysis, tens of millions of unique TCR beta chains were counted across the approximately 670 repertoires, and about 10 million of these chains were shared by at least two donors. Raw reads were error-corrected and collapsed into unique sequences with a nearest-neighbor algorithm that merged closely related sequences to remove PCR and sequencing errors. V, D and J gene segments were assigned by aligning CDR3 sequences to IMGT reference sequences. Each retained sequence needed at least a six-nucleotide match to both a V gene segment and a J gene segment. A rearrangement was called productive if the CDR3 had no stop codons and remained in frame with V and J, and every other rearrangement was called non-productive. CDR3 was defined by IMGT convention, running from the second conserved V-encoded cysteine to the conserved J-encoded phenylalanine. The earlier analysis of 500 to 600 of the donors excluded sequences that lacked an unambiguous match to a single V gene segment. An earlier analysis of several hundred of the donors called V segments functional above 56.7% productive rearrangements and segregating when the between-donor standard deviation exceeded 5%. A statistical classification framework was built to diagnose cytomegalovirus status from the catalog of TCR beta chain sequences. In a later analysis, V and J genes were assigned by comparing TCR nucleotide sequences against IMGT/GENE-DB human TR gene sequences. The TCRdist pipeline was used in a later analysis to assign CDR3 sequences and most-parsimonious VDJ recombination scenarios. In a later analysis, every TCR beta chain was defined by the combination of its CDR3 amino acid sequence and its V-gene family, and reads without a unique V-gene family were dropped. A later analysis removed 550 to 650 highly shared, low-generation-probability nucleotide sequences to deal with suspected cross-contamination and a sequencing artifact. For each public chain, a later analysis derived a clonal expansion index from normalized ranks of inferred template counts within each repertoire. In a later analysis, generation probabilities were computed using a VDJ recombination model fitted to out-of-frame rearrangements, and the results were checked against IGoR. In a later analysis, TCR-TCR, TCR-HLA and TCR-CMV co-occurrence was scored with hypergeometric tests, and a repertoire-size bias correction was applied to TCR pairs. In a later analysis, false discovery rates were estimated by permuting HLA or CMV assignments 20 times. In a later analysis, co-occurring TCRs were grouped with DBSCAN, and TCRdist sequence similarity was added when clustering was performed within HLA-allele-positive subsets. For co-occurrence clustering, repertoires with fewer than 30,000 or more than 120,000 public chains were excluded, along with roughly five repertoires with anomalous nucleotide sharing. Drawn from immuneACCESS, this table holds only the in-frame rearrangements with V and J called that TCRdb kept. Clones are partly lost; checked studies trace under half to an unresolved V gene and leave the rest unexplained. V and J calls and clone size come straight from that table; D and trimming were deduced from the DNA. Present in this sample are over 150,000 clones, approximately 80% of which were seen just once. The ten largest clones represent about 0.094% of the sample.

The cohort was made up of 650 to 700 healthy bone marrow donors. At the time of sampling, all cohort members were nominally healthy, though unrecorded immune exposures were likely present. The donor tested CMV seronegative and was one of the 352 seronegative cohort members. A peripheral blood sample was provided by each donor, and peripheral blood mononuclear cells were used for TCR beta sequencing. Genomic DNA extraction from the blood cell samples was performed with the Qiagen DNeasy Blood Extraction Kit. The material sequenced was PBMCs. The chain couples TRBV6-6 to TRBJ2-1; TRBD2 is possibly the D segment (7 matching bases). The TCR originated in a boy between 2 and 10 years old in good health and CMV-seronegative. The nucleotides read TGTGCCAGCACCAAAAATAGGGGGGGCGACTACAATGAGCAGTTCTTC. It encodes CASTKNRGGDYNEQFF.